A selection of T cell receptor beta chains follows, all from one sample in a study of Ad26.COV2.S vaccination and SARS-CoV-2 variants. The assay was immunoSEQ multiplex PCR, and TCRdb's table has in-frame clones only and misses some. The sample holds some 450,000 clones, 90% seen once. The input for sequencing was peripheral blood, taken in a trial of Ad26.COV2.S vaccine versus placebo. The receptors shown here come from a person aged 18-65 years who received the Ad26.COV2.S COVID-19 vaccine or a placebo. Each CDR3 is given with its conserved first and last residue. A D gene is named only where the DNA matches it firmly. Expanded clones are given a class, and other clones once, few, many or no size at all.

>TRBJ2-3|.|TRBV4-2|.
TGTGCCAGCAGCCCCTTAGGGGAGGGGGCAGATACGCAGTATTTT
CASSPLGEGADTQYF
>TRBJ2-2|.|TRBV7-3|.
TGTGCCAGCAGCTTGAAAGGGGGGAACACCGGGGAGCTGTTTTTT
CASSLKGGNTGELFF
>TRBJ2-7|TRBD1|TRBV29-1|.
TGCAGCGTTGTGTACAGGGGAACTGAATACGAGCAGTACTTC
CSVVYRGTEYEQYF
>TRBJ2-1|.|TRBV19|.
TGTGCCAGTAGTCTCCTTAACAATGAGCAGTTCTTC
CASSLLNNEQFF
>TRBJ2-7|TRBD2|TRBV5-6|.
TGTGCCAGCAGCCTAGTAGCGGGAGGGCCTCTAGACGAGCAGTACTTC
CASSLVAGGPLDEQYF
>TRBJ2-1|.|TRBV28|.
TGTGCCAGCAGTTTCAGCTTTAGGGGGAACTCCTACAATGAGCAGTTCTTC
CASSFSFRGNSYNEQFF
>TRBJ2-7|.|TRBV7-2|.
TGTGCCAGCAGCCCAAGTACCGGGGAATACCGCCGACGGCGCGAGCAGTACTTC
CASSPSTGEYRRRREQYF
>TRBJ2-7|TRBD1|TRBV5-1|.
TGCGCCAGCAGCCCTACAGGGGGTGCCGCGTACGAGCAGTACTTC
CASSPTGGAAYEQYF
>TRBJ2-7|TRBD1|TRBV13|.
TGTGCCAGCAGCTCGCCGGGACAGGGGGGTTACGAGCAGTACTTC
CASSSPGQGGYEQYF
>TRBJ2-7|.|TRBV5-6|.
TGTGCCAGCAGCTTGGGAACTGGCACTGGGACCTACGAGCAGTACTTC
CASSLGTGTGTYEQYF
>TRBJ2-2|.|TRBV6-2/TRBV6-3|.
TGTGCCAGCAGTTACCACGGGGAAACCGGGGAGCTGTTTTTT
CASSYHGETGELFF
>TRBJ2-6|.|TRBV28|.
TGTGCCAGCGTATACGGAGGGGGTGGGGCCAACGTCCTGACTTTC
CASVYGGGGANVLTF
>TRBJ2-1|.|TRBV18|.
TGTGCCAGCTCACCACTCGCGGCAGGGTGGAGCAATGAGCAGTTCTTC
CASSPLAAGWSNEQFF
>TRBJ2-2|.|TRBV28|.
TGTGCCAGCAGTCCCTTGGGGTCTTTTGTCCCCTCGAACACCGGGGAGCTGTTTTTT
CASSPLGSFVPSNTGELFF
>TRBJ1-3|.|TRBV6-1|.
TGTGCCAGCAGTGATGGGGCTTCTGGAAACACCATATATTTT
CASSDGASGNTIYF
>TRBJ2-1|TRBD2|TRBV5-6|.
TGTGCCAGCAGCTTGTCCGCGGGAGCGGCTAATGAGCAGTTCTTC
CASSLSAGAANEQFF
>TRBJ1-1|.|TRBV18|.
TGTGCCAGCTCGCCTCTCTCGCCCGGGGTGGGGAACACTGAAGCTTTCTTT
CASSPLSPGVGNTEAFF
>TRBJ1-3|.|TRBV6-1|.
TGTGCCAGCAGTGACGGGATCTCTGGAAACACCATATATTTT
CASSDGISGNTIYF
>TRBJ2-5|.|TRBV9|.
TGTGCCAGCAGCCCCTTCTCCGGGACGGTTCAAGAGACCCAGTACTTC
CASSPFSGTVQETQYF
>TRBJ2-7|.|TRBV5-4|.
TGTGCCAGCAGCTTGGGTCGCGGGCCGGGCTACGAGCAGTACTTC
CASSLGRGPGYEQYF
>TRBJ1-5|.|TRBV27|.
TGTGCCAGCAGTTTATGGGCGGGGGGTAGTAGCAATCAGCCCCAGCATTTT
CASSLWAGGSSNQPQHF
>TRBJ1-2|TRBD1|TRBV28|.
TGTGCCAGCAGCCCAGGGGGGGTTGATGGCTACACCTTC
CASSPGGVDGYTF
>TRBJ1-2|.|TRBV7-9|few
TGTGCCAGCAGCTTAGTAGATCGTGGCTACACCTTC
CASSLVDRGYTF
>TRBJ1-1|.|TRBV11-2|once
TGTGCCAGCAACCCTCGGCCACGAAACGTGGGGACTGAAGCTTTCTTT
CASNPRPRNVGTEAFF
>TRBJ2-1|TRBD2|TRBV9|.
TGTGCCAGCAGCTCCCCGGGGACTAGCGGGAGCCATGAGCAGTTCTTC
CASSSPGTSGSHEQFF
>TRBJ1-2|.|TRBV7-9|few
TGTGCCAGCAGCGACGGAGTCTCTGGCTACACCTTC
CASSDGVSGYTF
>TRBJ1-5|.|TRBV5-6|.
TGTGCCAGCACCGACTGGGAGGGCAATCAGCCCCAGCATTTT
CASTDWEGNQPQHF
>TRBJ2-2|TRBD2|TRBV10-3|.
TGTGCCATCGGGGGGGTAGCGGGAGTAAGGACCGGGGAGCTGTTTTTT
CAIGGVAGVRTGELFF
>TRBJ2-7|.|TRBV4-2|few
TGTGCCAGCAGCCAAGTTCGGGATTACGAGCAGTACTTC
CASSQVRDYEQYF
>TRBJ2-3|TRBD2|TRBV6-2/TRBV6-3|.
TGTGCCAGCAGTTACGGGACTAGCCTCAGCACAGATACGCAGTATTTT
CASSYGTSLSTDTQYF
>TRBJ2-7|.|TRBV19|few
TGTGCCAGTAGCGTTAACAGGGCCCCCTACGAGCAGTACTTC
CASSVNRAPYEQYF
>TRBJ2-7|TRBD2|TRBV27|.
TGTGCCAGCAGGAGCCGGACTAGGGACTACGAGCAGTACTTC
CASRSRTRDYEQYF
>TRBJ1-1|.|TRBV6-5|.
TGTGCCAGCAGTCTTGGGTTGGTCACTGAAGCTTTCTTT
CASSLGLVTEAFF
>TRBJ1-1|.|TRBV28|.
TGTGCCAGCAGTCCCCCCGGGCAGCCGGCTGAAGCTTTCTTT
CASSPPGQPAEAFF
>TRBJ2-2|.|TRBV9|.
TGTGCCAGCAGCGCCACCGCCGGGGAGCTGTTTTTT
CASSATAGELFF
>TRBJ1-1|.|TRBV19|.
TGTGCCAGTAGGGCGTGGACTGAAGCTTTCTTT
CASRAWTEAFF
>TRBJ1-1|.|TRBV28|.
TGTGCCAGCAGTTTTCGGGTGACTGAAGCTTTCTTT
CASSFRVTEAFF
>TRBJ1-2|.|TRBV3-1/TRBV3-2|.
TGTGCCAGCAGCCAAGACGCAGCTGCTAACTATGGCTACACCTTC
CASSQDAAANYGYTF
>TRBJ1-1|.|TRBV7-9|.
TGTGCCAGCAGCTTAGCCGGGACCTCAACTGCTTTCTTT
CASSLAGTSTAFF
>TRBJ2-1|.|TRBV11-1|.
TGTGCCAGCAGCTTATGGGGGCCCACTGACAATGAGCAGTTCTTC
CASSLWGPTDNEQFF
>TRBJ1-2|.|TRBV11-1|once
TGTGCCAGCAGCTTAGCGGCCTCGAGGGGCTTGGGCTATGGCTACACCTTC
CASSLAASRGLGYGYTF
>TRBJ2-7|.|TRBV24-1|.
TGTGCCACCAGTGACCGCCGGGACGGTACCTACGAGCAGTACTTC
CATSDRRDGTYEQYF
>TRBJ2-6|.|TRBV20-1|once
TGCAGTGCTAGTCGGTCGCAGGGTGGTGGGGCCAACGTCCTGACTTTC
CSASRSQGGGANVLTF
>TRBJ2-1|.|TRBV11-2|.
TGTGCCAGCAGCCGACAAGGGACCCCCTACAATGAGCAGTTCTTC
CASSRQGTPYNEQFF
>TRBJ2-1|TRBD1|TRBV19|.
TGTGCCAGTAGTGCCCCCCGGGACAGGGGTGGCAATGAGCAGTTCTTC
CASSAPRDRGGNEQFF
>TRBJ2-7|TRBD1|TRBV4-3|.
TGCGCCAGCAGCCCGGGACAGGGGAACGAGCAGTACTTC
CASSPGQGNEQYF
>TRBJ1-1|.|TRBV27|.
TGTGCCAGCAGTCAGGGGAACACTGAAGCTTTCTTT
CASSQGNTEAFF
>TRBJ1-5|.|TRBV28|.
TGTGCCAGCAGTTCGACAGTTAGCAATCAGCCCCAGCATTTT
CASSSTVSNQPQHF
>TRBJ2-1|TRBD2|TRBV3-1/TRBV3-2|once
TGTGCCAGCAGCCAACGTGGCGGGAGCTTCACCTACAATGAGCAGTTCTTC
CASSQRGGSFTYNEQFF
>TRBJ1-1|.|TRBV4-2|.
TGTGCCAGCAGCCAAGGTTTGACTGAAGCTTTCTTT
CASSQGLTEAFF
>TRBJ1-5|.|TRBV18|few
TGTGCCAGCCCTGTGGCAGGGAATGATCAGCCCCAGCATTTT
CASPVAGNDQPQHF
>TRBJ2-7|TRBD1|TRBV6-2/TRBV6-3|.
TGTGCCAGCAGTTACAGGACAGGCCCGAGAACCTACGAGCAGTACTTC
CASSYRTGPRTYEQYF
>TRBJ1-2|TRBD1|TRBV19|.
TGTGCCAGTAGTACTGGGACAGGGGGCGCTGGCTACACCTTC
CASSTGTGGAGYTF
>TRBJ1-2|TRBD1|TRBV6-5|.
TGTGCCAGCAGTCGACAGGGGATCGGCTACACCTTC
CASSRQGIGYTF
>TRBJ2-2|.|TRBV19|once
TGTGCCAGTAGTATAGGTAACAGCCGGGAGCTGTTTTTT
CASSIGNSRELFF
>TRBJ1-2|.|TRBV2|.
TGTGCCAGCAGAGCCGACAGCTATGGCTACACCTTC
CASRADSYGYTF
>TRBJ2-5|.|TRBV15|.
TGTGCCACCAGCAGAGGGGGCGTGGAGACCCAGTACTTC
CATSRGGVETQYF
>TRBJ2-2|.|TRBV30|once
TGTGCCTGGAGTGTACGGACCGGGGAGCTGTTTTTT
CAWSVRTGELFF
>TRBJ2-2|TRBD1|TRBV19|few
TGTGCCAGTAGTATAGGGGACAGTCACACCGGGGAGCTGTTTTTT
CASSIGDSHTGELFF